This entry describes one T cell receptor (beta chain). These data originate in a study of cytomegalovirus exposure and HLA in healthy donors. V dropped 0 bases and J dropped 0 bases, with 15 bases sitting between them. Germline V gives CDR1 SQVTM, CDR2 ANQGSEA. The CDR3 contains 17 residues. A multiplex PCR was run with 60 Vbeta primers and 13 Jbeta primers. Only in-frame clones appear in the TCRdb table, and some are missing; sequencing was by immunoSEQ multiplex PCR. The table lists approximately 150,000 clones, roughly 75% of them singletons. This sequence joins TRBV29-1 and TRBJ2-1, with D possibly matching TRBD1 (6 bases). The source is a man aged 35 to 55 in good health and CMV-seronegative. Sequencing input: PBMCs. CDR3 coding DNA: TGCAGCGTTGAAGACCTCTACAGGGTTAGCTCCTACAATGAGCAGTTCTTC. Its translation is CSVEDLYRVSSYNEQFF.